Sequencing of this TCR beta chain was carried out in a study of T cells and Merkel cell carcinoma outcomes. The data were produced by immunoSEQ multiplex PCR, yet TCRdb's version contains in-frame clones alone and is incomplete. The table records roughly 14,000 clones, 85% to 90% of them present only once. General study points: Repertoire plus T-cell density reportedly predicted Merkel cell carcinoma outcomes.

About this clone itself: Its antigen is not identified.

Per germline, CDR1 GTSNPN and CDR2 SVGIG (reference sequence). The CDR3 spans 13 residues. V was trimmed by 2 bases and J by 4 bases, leaving 11 bases between them. Sequences were obtained from tumor tissue from Merkel cell carcinoma. The chain employs TRBV30 and TRBJ1-1, with D tentatively TRBD1 (5 bases). The clonotype comes from a human donor with Merkel cell carcinoma. The CDR3 reads CAWSPGVGTEAFF. CDR3 nucleotides: TGTGCCTGGAGTCCGGGGGTTGGCACTGAAGCTTTCTTT.